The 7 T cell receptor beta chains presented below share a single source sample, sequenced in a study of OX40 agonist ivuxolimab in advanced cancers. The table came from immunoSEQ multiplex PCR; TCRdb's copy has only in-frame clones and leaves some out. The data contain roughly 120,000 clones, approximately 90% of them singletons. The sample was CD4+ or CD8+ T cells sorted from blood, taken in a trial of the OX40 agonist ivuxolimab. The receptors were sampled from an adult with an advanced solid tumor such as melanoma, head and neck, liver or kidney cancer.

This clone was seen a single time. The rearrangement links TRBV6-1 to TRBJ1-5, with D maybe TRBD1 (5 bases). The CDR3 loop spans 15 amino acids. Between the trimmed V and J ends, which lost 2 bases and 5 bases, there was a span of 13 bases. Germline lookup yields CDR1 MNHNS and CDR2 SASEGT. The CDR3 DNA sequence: TGTGCCAGCAGTGAACAAAGCTGGACATATCAGCCCCAGCATTTT. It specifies CASSEQSWTYQPQHF.

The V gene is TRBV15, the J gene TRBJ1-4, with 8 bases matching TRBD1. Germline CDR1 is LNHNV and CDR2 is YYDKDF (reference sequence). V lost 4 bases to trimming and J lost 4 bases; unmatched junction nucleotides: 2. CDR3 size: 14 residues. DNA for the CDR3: TGTGCCACCAGCACGGACAGGGTTAATGAAAAACTGTTTTTT. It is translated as CATSTDRVNEKLFF. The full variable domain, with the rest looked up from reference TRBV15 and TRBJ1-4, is DAMVIQNPRYQVTQFGKPVTLSCSQTLNHNVMYWYQQKSSQAPKLLFHYYDKDFNNEADTPDNFQSRRPNTSFCFLDIRSPGLGDTAMYLCATSTDRVNEKLFFGSGTQLSVL.

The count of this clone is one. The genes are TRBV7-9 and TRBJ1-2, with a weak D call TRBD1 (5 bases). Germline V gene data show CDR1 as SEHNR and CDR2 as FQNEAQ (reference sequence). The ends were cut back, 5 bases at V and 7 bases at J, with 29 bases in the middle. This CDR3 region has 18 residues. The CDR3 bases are TGTGCCAGCAGCGAACGAAATCCGAAAATCAGGGTCGGACGTGGCTACACCTTC. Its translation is CASSERNPKIRVGRGYTF.

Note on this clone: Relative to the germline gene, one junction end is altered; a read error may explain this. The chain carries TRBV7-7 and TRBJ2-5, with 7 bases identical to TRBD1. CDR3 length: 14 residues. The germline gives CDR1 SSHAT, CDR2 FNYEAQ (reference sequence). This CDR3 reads CASSVGTVQETQYF. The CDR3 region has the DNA TGTGCTAGCAGCGTCGGGACAGTCCAAGAGACCCAGTACTTC. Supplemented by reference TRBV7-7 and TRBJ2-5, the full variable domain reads GAGVSQSPRYKVTKRGQDVTLRCDPISSHATLYWYQQALGQGPEFLTYFNYEAQPDKSGLPSDRFSAERPEGSISTLTIQRTEQRDSAMYRCASSVGTVQETQYFGPGTRLLVL.

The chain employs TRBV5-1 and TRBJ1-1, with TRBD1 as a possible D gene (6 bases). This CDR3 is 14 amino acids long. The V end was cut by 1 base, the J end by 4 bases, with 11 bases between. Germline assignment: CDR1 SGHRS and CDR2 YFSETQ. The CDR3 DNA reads TGCGCCAGCAGCTTGAGCGGGGGCCTCACTGAAGCTTTCTTT. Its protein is CASSLSGGLTEAFF.

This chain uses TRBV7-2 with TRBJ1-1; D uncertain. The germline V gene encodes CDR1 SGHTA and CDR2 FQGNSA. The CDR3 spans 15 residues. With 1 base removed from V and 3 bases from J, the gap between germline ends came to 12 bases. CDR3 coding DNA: TGTGCCAGCAGCTTAGGGCCGGCCCAGGACACTGAAGCTTTCTTT. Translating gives CASSLGPAQDTEAFF. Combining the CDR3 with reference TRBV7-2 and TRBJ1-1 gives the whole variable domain GAGVSQSPSNKVTEKGKDVELRCDPISGHTALYWYRQSLGQGLEFLIYFQGNSAPDKSGLPSDRFSAERTGGSVSTLTIQRTQQEDSAVYLCASSLGPAQDTEAFFGQGTRLTVV.

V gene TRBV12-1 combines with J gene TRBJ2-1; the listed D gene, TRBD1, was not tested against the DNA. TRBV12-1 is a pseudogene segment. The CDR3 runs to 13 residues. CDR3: CASSRTADNEQFF. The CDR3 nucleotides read TGTGCCAGCTCGAGGACAGCCGACAATGAGCAGTTCTTC.